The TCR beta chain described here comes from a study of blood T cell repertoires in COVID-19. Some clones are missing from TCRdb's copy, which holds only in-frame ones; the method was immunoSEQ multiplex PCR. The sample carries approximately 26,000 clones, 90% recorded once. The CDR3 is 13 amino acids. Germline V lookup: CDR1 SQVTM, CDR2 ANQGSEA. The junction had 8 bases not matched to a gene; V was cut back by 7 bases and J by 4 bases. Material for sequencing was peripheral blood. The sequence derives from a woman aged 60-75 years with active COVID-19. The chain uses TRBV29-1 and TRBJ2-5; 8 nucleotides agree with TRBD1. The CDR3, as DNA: TGCAGCGCAAAGCAGGGGGCGGGAGAGACCCAGTACTTC. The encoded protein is CSAKQGAGETQYF.